These 20 T cell receptor beta chains share one sample of origin, sequenced in a study of T cell responses to AZD1222 COVID-19 vaccine. The method was immunoSEQ multiplex PCR; TCRdb's version includes in-frame clones alone and lacks a portion of them. In the table there are 120,000 to 150,000 clones, 88% of which are singletons. The source material was peripheral blood, sampled 28 days after the second dose of the MenACWY control vaccine. All receptors derive from an adult who received the MenACWY meningococcal vaccine as a control.

CDR3 residues: CASNRGSGANVLTF. CDR3 nucleotide sequence: TGTGCCAGCAATAGGGGTAGTGGGGCCAACGTCCTGACTTTC. The chain is built from TRBV28 and TRBJ2-6, with D perhaps matching TRBD1 (5 bases). The germline V and J ends were trimmed by 7 bases and 3 bases, with 10 bases remaining between them. CDR1 is MDHEN, CDR2 SYDVKM, per germline. This CDR3 contains 14 residues.

The chain links TRBV30 to TRBJ2-7; weak D call: TRBD2 (6 bases). CDR3 length: 14 residues. CDR1 GTSNPN and CDR2 SVGIG come from the germline V gene (reference sequence). V was shortened by 2 bases and J by 4 bases, with 15 bases between the two germline ends. The CDR3 here is CAWSPLRGRYEQYF. The CDR3 nucleotides are TGTGCCTGGAGTCCCTTACGGGGGAGGTACGAGCAGTACTTC.

The chain employs TRBV5-1 and TRBJ1-1; TRBD1 aligns across 9 bases. The CDR3 spans 16 residues. Per the germline V gene, CDR1 is SGHRS and CDR2 is YFSETQ. Unmatched junction bases numbered 8, after V lost 4 bases and J lost 1 base. CDR3 region: CASSTTGGAGNTEAFF. DNA of the CDR3: TGCGCCAGCAGCACCACAGGGGGCGCCGGGAACACTGAAGCTTTCTTT.

This rearrangement joins TRBV5-1 to TRBJ2-7; a possible D gene is TRBD1 (6 bases). V lost 6 bases and J 2 bases, leaving 18 bases between the germline ends. Germline CDR1 and CDR2: SGHRS and YFSETQ. The CDR3 totals 15 residues. DNA for the CDR3: TGCGCCAGCACCCTGGGGTTACAGGGTCCCTACGAGCAGTACTTC. Translating it yields CASTLGLQGPYEQYF.

The V gene is TRBV2, the J gene TRBJ2-5; 11 bases agree with TRBD2. The V gene's germline CDR1 is SNHLY and CDR2 FYNNEI. V shed 4 bases and J 5 bases; nucleotides not matched to a gene: 3. This CDR3 is 14 amino acids long. CDR3: CASSVVAGGETQYF. In DNA form, the CDR3 reads TGTGCCAGCAGTGTTGTAGCGGGAGGGGAGACCCAGTACTTC.

The sample holds one count of this clone. This chain uses TRBV7-9 with TRBJ1-1; tentative D call: TRBD1 (5 bases). Trimming stripped 1 base from V and 11 bases from J, with 11 bases between. The V gene's germline CDR1 is SEHNR and CDR2 FQNEAQ (reference sequence). This CDR3 comprises 12 residues. CDR3 amino acids: CASSLVRVGAFF. The CDR3 DNA is TGTGCCAGCAGCTTAGTCAGGGTAGGGGCTTTCTTT.

This clone appeared a single time. This chain joins TRBV7-9 and TRBJ1-4; unclear D gene. CDR3 length equals 14 residues. Germline V CDR1 and CDR2: SEHNR, FQNEAQ (reference sequence). V lost 0 bases to trimming and J lost 0 bases, with 2 bases between them. CDR3 region: CASSLAPTNEKLFF. The CDR3 bases are TGTGCCAGCAGCTTAGCTCCAACTAATGAAAAACTGTTTTTT.

This clone was observed once. The chain carries TRBV4-2 and TRBJ1-1, with D perhaps matching TRBD1 (5 bases). Germline CDR1 is LGHNA and CDR2 is YNFKEQ. This CDR3 comprises 16 residues. V dropped 0 bases and J dropped 1 base, with 12 bases sitting between them. The DNA for the CDR3 is TGTGCCAGCAGCCAAGAAGTTACAGGTTCGAACACTGAAGCTTTCTTT. This sequence encodes CASSQEVTGSNTEAFF.

The J gene is TRBJ2-5, the V gene TRBV5-1; TRBD2 agrees at 10 bases. V gave up 7 bases and J gave up 5 bases; unmatched junction bases: 11. The CDR3 runs to 15 residues. The germline V gene encodes CDR1 SGHRS and CDR2 YFSETQ. CDR3 DNA: TGCGCCAGCTACCTAGGACTAGCGGATGCGGAGACCCAGTACTTC. Encoded protein: CASYLGLADAETQYF. Full variable domain (outside the CDR3, taken from reference TRBV5-1 and TRBJ2-5): KAGVTQTPRYLIKTRGQQVTLSCSPISGHRSVSWYQQTPGQGLQFLFEYFSETQRNKGNFPGRFSGRQFSNSRSEMNVSTLELGDSALYLCASYLGLADAETQYFGPGTRLLVL.

The chain couples TRBV7-2 to TRBJ1-2; perhaps TRBD1 as D (6 bases). There are 15 residues in the CDR3. Germline CDR1 reads SGHTA; CDR2 reads FQGNSA. Trimming cost V 0 bases and J 4 bases, with 12 bases left between them. CDR3 in DNA: TGTGCCAGCAGCTTAGCGCGGGGGCACTCCTATGGCTACACCTTC. This codes for CASSLARGHSYGYTF.

The gene calls are TRBV7-9 and TRBJ2-2, with D possibly being TRBD1 or TRBD2 (5 bases each). Germline V gives CDR1 SEHNR, CDR2 FQNEAQ (reference sequence). CDR3 length: 16 residues. The V gene lost 5 bases and the J gene lost 4 bases, with 17 bases spanning the gap. For the CDR3, the DNA is TGTGCCAGCAGCCCTCGATCGACGAGGGGCACCGGGGAGCTGTTTTTT. Amino acid sequence: CASSPRSTRGTGELFF. Variable domain in full (rest from reference TRBV7-9 and TRBJ2-2): DTGVSQNPRHKITKRGQNVTFRCDPISEHNRLYWYRQTLGQGPEFLTYFQNEAQLEKSRLLSDRFSAERPKGSFSTLEIQRTEQGDSAMYLCASSPRSTRGTGELFFGEGSRLTVL.

The sample holds one count of this clone. The chain has TRBV2 and TRBJ2-5; no clear D gene. Trimming left V 6 bases short and J 6 bases short, with 8 bases between. Germline V CDR1 and CDR2: SNHLY, FYNNEI. This CDR3 is 11 amino acids long. Here the CDR3 reads CASRSEKTQYF. The CDR3 region has the DNA TGTGCCAGCAGGTCTGAAAAGACCCAGTACTTC.

V gene TRBV28 combines with J gene TRBJ2-5; 14 nucleotides align to TRBD2. The V gene end was trimmed by 4 bases and the J gene end by 5 bases; junction bases not matched to a gene: 18. Germline V lookup: CDR1 MDHEN, CDR2 SYDVKM. CDR3 length: 20 residues. The chain's CDR3 is CASSSPPGLAGVPIEETQYF. CDR3 nucleotide sequence: TGTGCCAGCAGTTCCCCCCCGGGACTAGCGGGAGTTCCAATTGAGGAGACCCAGTACTTC.

This chain joins TRBV5-1 and TRBJ2-2; TRBD2 matches 10 bases. Germline V gene lookup returns CDR1 SGHRS and CDR2 YFSETQ. V lost 0 bases to trimming and J lost 5 bases; unmatched junction nucleotides: 16. This CDR3 comprises 20 residues. The DNA of the CDR3 is TGCGCCAGCAGCTTGGGATCTAGCGGGGGCCATACCCTGAAGACCGGGGAGCTGTTTTTT. It yields the protein CASSLGSSGGHTLKTGELFF.

This clone was seen a few times. This specimen includes other DNA sequences encoding the same CDR3. The chain has TRBV28 and TRBJ1-2; D gene unclear. Germline V gene data show CDR1 as MDHEN and CDR2 as SYDVKM. V was clipped by 3 bases and J by 4 bases, with 6 bases between them. The length of the CDR3 is 12 residues. The CDR3 DNA follows: TGTGCCAGCAGTTTGCGCCTCTATGGCTACACCTTC. Its protein is CASSLRLYGYTF.

The chain joins TRBV10-3 to TRBJ2-7; D might be TRBD1 or TRBD2, each matching 6 bases. There are 18 residues in the CDR3. Germline V gives CDR1 ENHRY, CDR2 SYGVKD. Trimming took 2 bases from V and 3 from J, leaving 23 bases between them. The chain's CDR3 is CAISEPLVGGSGVYEQYF. CDR3 sequence (DNA): TGTGCCATCAGTGAGCCCCTAGTGGGGGGCTCGGGTGTCTACGAGCAGTACTTC.

The chain has TRBV30 and TRBJ2-3, with TRBD2 matching over 8 bases. Germline V gene lookup returns CDR1 GTSNPN and CDR2 SVGIG (reference sequence). The junction had 6 bases not matched to a gene; V was cut back by 2 bases and J by 2 bases. This CDR3 comprises 15 residues. DNA of the CDR3: TGTGCCTGGAGTCAAGGACTAGCCGACACAGATACGCAGTATTTT. Translation gives CAWSQGLADTDTQYF. Using reference TRBV30 and TRBJ2-3 for the parts outside the CDR3, the full variable domain is SQTIHQWPATLVQPVGSPLSLECTVEGTSNPNLYWYRQAAGRGLQLLFYSVGIGQISSEVPQNLSASRPQDRQFILSSKKLLLSDSGFYLCAWSQGLADTDTQYFGPGTRLTVL.

This clone appeared a few times. The chain is built from TRBV7-2 and TRBJ1-6; 7 positions match TRBD1. The germline CDR1 and CDR2 sequences are SGHTA and FQGNSA. The CDR3 extends over 15 amino acids. V lost 5 bases to trimming and J lost 6 bases; unmatched junction nucleotides: 7. The CDR3 reads CASSTVGTVNSPLHF. The CDR3 DNA reads as TGTGCCAGCAGCACCGTAGGGACAGTTAATTCACCCCTCCACTTT.

This chain joins TRBV5-6 and TRBJ2-2, with D uncertain. V was clipped by 2 bases and J by 5 bases, with 7 bases between them. Germline V gene sequence: CDR1 SGHDT, CDR2 YYEEEE. The CDR3 totals 13 residues. The CDR3 reads CASSLHSTGELFF. The CDR3 coding sequence is TGTGCCAGCAGCTTACATTCTACCGGGGAGCTGTTTTTT.

The chain combines TRBV5-1 with TRBJ2-1; 10 bases map to TRBD1. The CDR3 runs 15 residues. CDR1 is SGHRS, CDR2 YFSETQ, per germline. The J segment lost 9 bases and the V segment lost 4 bases, leaving 10 bases of the junction unmatched. CDR3 bases: TGCGCCAGCAGCCTCGGACAGGGGGACGGCGGTGAGCAGTTCTTC. It codes for CASSLGQGDGGEQFF.